Below, one T cell receptor beta chain is given with its context. Enrollment of patients from Seattle took place during active infection, with longitudinal follow-up. As processed by the authors: Reference gene primer amplification in the assay estimated nucleated cell counts. Produced via immunoSEQ multiplex PCR; TCRdb's table is partial and in-frame only. V and J calls and clone size follow that table, whereas D and trimming were derived from the DNA. This table holds 350,000 or so clones, approximately 87% found once. This entry belongs to a study of blood T cell repertoires in COVID-19. Study information: Both acute and convalescent COVID-19 samples were obtained from the United States, Italy and Spain. Sources were T cells, B-cell-depleted T cells, or PBMCs; the material itself was cDNA or gDNA.

Sequencing input: peripheral blood. The sequence came from a young woman with COVID-19, enrolled during active disease.

DNA of the CDR3: TGTGCCAGCACCCCCCGGAGGGACAGGGCCACCGGGGAGCTGTTTTTT. Translating it yields CASTPRRDRATGELFF. The gene calls are TRBV7-2 and TRBJ2-2, with TRBD1 identical over 9 bases. Germline V gene sequence: CDR1 SGHTA, CDR2 FQGNSA. The J segment lost 4 bases and the V segment lost 7 bases, leaving 10 bases of the junction unmatched. This CDR3 contains 16 residues.